The 2 T cell receptor beta chains below were found in one sample sequenced in a study of radiotherapy plus CTLA-4 blockade in lung cancer. Sequenced by immunoSEQ multiplex PCR; TCRdb stores in-frame clones only, minus some. The repertoire consists of roughly 90,000 clones, with around 88% occurring once and the leading ten covering approximately 4.9%. Source: peripheral blood, taken from a patient treated with radiotherapy plus ipilimumab. The source is a human donor with non-small cell lung cancer that progressed on radiotherapy plus ipilimumab.

V gene TRBV7-9 combines with J gene TRBJ2-7; D is unresolved. Germline V gives CDR1 SEHNR, CDR2 FQNEAQ (reference sequence). V lost 1 base to trimming and J lost 2 bases, with 9 bases between them. The CDR3 sequence is 14 residues long. This chain's CDR3 is CASSLDSWAYEQYF. In nucleotides, the CDR3 is TGTGCCAGCAGCTTAGACAGCTGGGCCTACGAGCAGTACTTC.

This clone was observed once. The chain links TRBV18 to TRBJ2-3, with 7 positions matching TRBD2. J gave up 1 base and V 0 bases, and 4 bases lay outside the gene matches. Germline loops: CDR1 KGHSH, CDR2 LQKENI. This CDR3 has 16 residues. CDR3: CASSPPTSQGTDTQYF. DNA for the CDR3: TGTGCCAGCTCACCACCGACTAGCCAGGGCACAGATACGCAGTATTTT.